This T cell receptor beta chain is drawn from a study of cytomegalovirus exposure and HLA in healthy donors. The CDR3 runs 14 residues. Losses at the gene ends were 0 bases for V and 7 bases for J; bases not matched to a gene: 5. Germline assignment: CDR1 MNHEY and CDR2 SVGAGI. Vbeta (60) and Jbeta (13) primers were used in the PCR. TCRdb's copy holds only in-frame clones and misses some; the assay was immunoSEQ multiplex PCR. The sample includes around 170,000 clones, around three quarters of them seen just once. The genes are TRBV6-5 and TRBJ1-2; 7 bases map to TRBD1. The origin of this receptor is a man between 35 and 55 years old in good health and CMV-seronegative. What was sequenced was PBMCs. CDR3 residues: CASSYSMQGGGYTF. The CDR3 DNA reads TGTGCCAGCAGTTACTCGATGCAGGGGGGTGGCTACACCTTC.